The following is a T cell receptor beta chain sequence with its context. Germline V lookup: CDR1 SGHRS, CDR2 YFSETQ. Trimming removed 4 bases from V and 7 bases from J; junction bases left unmatched: 11. This CDR3 is built from 14 residues. In the study's own analysis: Estimation of nucleated cell counts relied on the amplification of reference gene primers. Clones were read by immunoSEQ multiplex PCR, and TCRdb kept only the in-frame ones, dropping some. V, J and clone size derive from that table, while D and trimming were established from the DNA sequence. This repertoire shows about 44,000 clones, about nine tenths found once; its top ten account for 15% to 17%. The data derive from a study of blood T cell repertoires in COVID-19. The overall study: Italy, Spain and the United States were the sources of the convalescent and acute COVID-19 samples. Sample material is recorded as cDNA or gDNA derived from T cells, B-cell-depleted T cells, or PBMCs.

This receptor was taken from a man between 70 and 80 years old with active COVID-19. The V call is TRBV5-1, the J call TRBJ2-7; 7 bases align to TRBD1. Sequenced material: peripheral blood. CDR3 sequence reads: CASSPDREDGEQYF. The CDR3 DNA reads as TGCGCCAGCAGCCCCGACAGGGAAGACGGGGAGCAGTACTTC. Using reference TRBV5-1 and TRBJ2-7 for the parts outside the CDR3, the full variable domain is KAGVTQTPRYLIKTRGQQVTLSCSPISGHRSVSWYQQTPGQGLQFLFEYFSETQRNKGNFPGRFSGRQFSNSRSEMNVSTLELGDSALYLCASSPDREDGEQYFGPGTRLTVT.